The clone carrying this TCR beta chain has at least ten counts. The sample originates from a study of blood T cells in healthy people across ages. The V end lost 5 bases, the J end lost 4 bases, and 9 bases lay between the germline ends. The germline V gene encodes CDR1 SEHNR and CDR2 FQNEAQ (reference sequence). This CDR3 is built from 13 residues. A second about 6 to 12 cycle PCR used barcoded and J-beta primers. Each CDR3 protein is one row after TCRdb ran MiXCR on the 5' RACE reads. Of 800,000 to 950,000 distinct CDR3 sequences in the sample, around 48% were seen once. There were healthy Caucasian individuals from Russia, aged about 6 to 100, serving as donors.

Sequences were obtained from blood. This chain links TRBV7-9 with TRBJ1-5; perhaps TRBD1 as D (5 bases). The sequence derives from a man aged 30 to 45 in good health. The chain's CDR3 is CASSRDENQPQHF. As DNA, the CDR3 is TGTGCCAGCAGCCGGGACGAGAATCAGCCCCAGCATTTT.